These 21 T cell receptor beta chains came from one sample sequenced in a study of blood T cell repertoires in COVID-19. The repertoire was sequenced with immunoSEQ multiplex PCR; TCRdb's copy has only in-frame clones and lacks some. The table includes approximately 60,000 clones, 87% detected once. The sequenced sample was peripheral blood. These receptors came from a man aged 60 to 75 with active or convalescent COVID-19.

Note on this clone: Other nucleotide sequences from this sample produce the same CDR3. The J gene is TRBJ2-5, the V gene TRBV28, with D tentatively TRBD1 (5 bases). Germline V gene sequence: CDR1 MDHEN, CDR2 SYDVKM. The CDR3 contains 13 residues. V lost 7 bases and J lost 2, with 11 bases in between. CDR3 sequence (DNA): TGTGCCAGCAAAAGGGGTGGGCAAGAGACCCAGTACTTC. Translating gives CASKRGGQETQYF.

CDR3 nucleotides: TGTGCCAGCAGCATTACGACTAGCGGAGGGCCCGGTGAGCAGTTCTTC. Translation: CASSITTSGGPGEQFF. The V call is TRBV7-6, the J call TRBJ2-1; 9 nucleotides align to TRBD2. Germline values: CDR1 SGHVS, CDR2 FNYEAQ. V lost 5 bases, J lost 9 bases, and 14 bases stayed unmatched. The CDR3 has 16 residues.

The sample holds one count of this clone. The rearrangement uses TRBV6-5 and TRBJ1-3, with a possible D match to TRBD1 (5 bases). V gave up 8 bases and J gave up 2 bases, with 13 bases separating them. Germline CDR1 is MNHEY and CDR2 is SVGAGI. The CDR3 extends over 14 amino acids. CDR3 in DNA: TGTGCCAGCTTAGGGGAGGGGACTGGAAACACCATATATTTT. The encoded protein is CASLGEGTGNTIYF.

The V gene is TRBV19, the J gene TRBJ2-5; the match to TRBD1 covers 9 bases. V dropped 5 bases and J dropped 5; count of bases not matched to a gene: 3. The CDR3 extends over 13 amino acids. Germline V CDR1 and CDR2: LNHDA, SQIVND (reference sequence). CDR3 protein: CASSLDRGETQYF. As DNA, the CDR3 is TGTGCCAGTAGTTTGGACAGGGGCGAGACCCAGTACTTC.

This sequence joins TRBV27 and TRBJ1-4, with a tentative D call TRBD1 (5 bases). The CDR3 extends over 15 amino acids. CDR1 is MNHEY and CDR2 is SMNVEV in the germline V gene (reference sequence). Trimming stripped 8 bases from V and 3 bases from J, with 16 bases between. The CDR3 is CASGTTGYANEKLFF. The CDR3 DNA reads TGTGCCAGCGGAACCACAGGCTACGCTAATGAAAAACTGTTTTTT.

V is TRBV14 and J is TRBJ2-3; 7 nucleotides match TRBD2. The CDR3 has 13 amino acids. V lost 3 bases to trimming and J lost 5 bases; unmatched junction nucleotides: 2. Germline CDR1 SGHDN, CDR2 FVKESK. The CDR3 protein is CASSHGGRDTQYF. In DNA, the CDR3 is TGTGCCAGCAGCCACGGGGGGAGAGATACGCAGTATTTT. Combining the CDR3 with reference TRBV14 and TRBJ2-3 gives the whole variable domain EAGVTQFPSHSVIEKGQTVTLRCDPISGHDNLYWYRRVMGKEIKFLLHFVKESKQDESGMPNNRFLAERTGGTYSTLKVQPAELEDSGVYFCASSHGGRDTQYFGPGTRLTVL.

The chain combines TRBV2 with TRBJ1-4; D is unresolved. This CDR3 has 15 amino acids. V lost 3 bases and J 5 bases, leaving 13 bases between the germline ends. Germline assignment: CDR1 SNHLY and CDR2 FYNNEI. The CDR3 protein is CASSDIGNLNEKLFF. The CDR3, as DNA: TGTGCCAGCAGTGATATCGGGAACCTAAATGAAAAACTGTTTTTT.

The CDR3 protein is CASSLFTGNTEAFF. The CDR3 DNA reads TGTGCCAGCAGCTTATTTACGGGTAACACTGAAGCTTTCTTT. The V call is TRBV11-2, the J call TRBJ1-1; D gene ambiguous. The V end was cut by 2 bases, the J end by 2 bases, with 9 bases between. Germline V gene lookup returns CDR1 SGHAT and CDR2 FQNNGV. The CDR3 consists of 14 residues.

This clone was seen more than once but under ten times. The genes are TRBV5-6 and TRBJ2-2, with TRBD2 matching 13 bases. This CDR3 is built from 17 residues. The V gene's germline CDR1 is SGHDT and CDR2 YYEEEE. V shed 4 bases and J 6 bases; nucleotides not matched to a gene: 9. CDR3: CASSVGLAGVWAGELFF. The DNA of the CDR3 is TGTGCCAGCAGCGTCGGACTAGCGGGAGTCTGGGCCGGGGAGCTGTTTTTT.

This clone showed up just once. This chain uses TRBV28 with TRBJ2-3, with TRBD2 matching over 14 bases. CDR3 length equals 17 residues. The trim removed 2 bases at V and 3 bases at J, leaving 4 bases unmatched. From germline, CDR1 is MDHEN and CDR2 SYDVKM. CDR3 nucleotides: TGTGCCAGCAGTTTAATGACTAGCGGGGGGGAAACAGATACGCAGTATTTT. Translating it yields CASSLMTSGGETDTQYF.

The genes are TRBV5-1 and TRBJ2-1; 7 nucleotides line up with TRBD2. The ends lost 4 bases at V and 1 base at J; junction bases unmatched: 5. Germline CDR1 is SGHRS and CDR2 is YFSETQ. This CDR3 contains 15 residues. As DNA, the CDR3 is TGCGCCAGCAGCAAGACTAGCAATTCCTACAATGAGCAGTTCTTC. Residues: CASSKTSNSYNEQFF.

V usage is TRBV10-1 and J usage is TRBJ2-7; D uncertain. The CDR3 covers 13 residues. V was cut by 5 bases and J by 3 bases, with 11 bases left in between. Germline CDR1 is WNHNN and CDR2 is SYGVQD (reference sequence). The chain's CDR3 is CASSRRANYEQYF. CDR3 nucleotide sequence: TGCGCCAGCAGTCGGAGAGCGAACTACGAGCAGTACTTC.

The chain has TRBV30 and TRBJ1-2; D call uncertain. Germline loops: CDR1 GTSNPN, CDR2 SVGIG (reference sequence). V lost 3 bases to trimming and J lost 7 bases, with 12 bases between them. The CDR3 length is 12 residues. The CDR3 spells CAWSPRHVGYTF. CDR3 sequence (DNA): TGTGCCTGGAGCCCACGACATGTTGGCTACACCTTC.

The V gene is TRBV7-9, the J gene TRBJ1-1; unclear D gene. Germline V gene data show CDR1 as SEHNR and CDR2 as FQNEAQ (reference sequence). CDR3 length: 13 amino acids. V lost 3 bases to trimming and J lost 8 bases, with 13 bases between them. The CDR3: CASSFVSTAEAFF. In DNA form, the CDR3 reads TGTGCCAGCAGCTTTGTCTCAACAGCCGAAGCTTTCTTT.

The genes are TRBV5-8 and TRBJ1-5; the D gene is possibly TRBD1 (6 bases). There are 15 residues in the CDR3. From germline, CDR1 is SGHTS and CDR2 YDEGEE. V was trimmed by 5 bases and J by 8 bases, leaving 20 bases between them. CDR3 nucleotides: TGTGCCAGCAGACCGGGACAAGGCTTTGTGGAGCCCCAGCATTTT. Protein: CASRPGQGFVEPQHF.

This chain links TRBV19 with TRBJ1-5; TRBD1 might be the D (5 bases). This CDR3 is 15 amino acids long. CDR1 and CDR2 from the germline V gene are LNHDA and SQIVND (reference sequence). The ends were cut back, 4 bases at V and 8 bases at J, with 18 bases in the middle. CDR3 coding DNA: TGTGCCAGTAGTAGCCCGGGGCAGGGCGGGAAGCCCCAGCATTTT. Protein product: CASSSPGQGGKPQHF.

The gene calls are TRBV5-1 and TRBJ2-1, with D tentatively TRBD1 (6 bases). In germline, CDR1 is SGHRS, CDR2 YFSETQ. CDR3 size: 16 residues. The V and J ends lost 0 bases and 4 bases respectively, with 14 bases between them. The CDR3 DNA is TGCGCCAGCAGCTTGGTACCAGGGGCCGAGTACAATGAGCAGTTCTTC. Translating gives CASSLVPGAEYNEQFF.

V usage is TRBV12-3 or TRBV12-4 and J usage is TRBJ1-5; 7 positions agree with TRBD1. J lost 4 bases, V lost 6 bases, and 3 bases had no gene match. The CDR3 sequence is 13 residues long. The CDR3 DNA reads TGTGCCAGCAGGACAGGGCCTAATCAGCCCCAGCATTTT. Residues: CASRTGPNQPQHF.

In its sample, this clone was seen once. The chain uses TRBV4-2 and TRBJ2-7; TRBD2 agrees at 8 bases. The ends lost 4 bases at V and 12 bases at J; junction bases unmatched: 8. Germline V lookup: CDR1 LGHNA, CDR2 YNFKEQ. This CDR3 spans 12 amino acids. CDR3 DNA: TGTGCCAGCAGCCGTGCTAGCGGGTTTTTGTACTTC. Translated, it gives CASSRASGFLYF.

J is TRBJ2-5 and V is TRBV9; 7 bases line up with TRBD2. The CDR3 runs 16 residues. With 4 bases clipped from V and 5 bases from J, the junction kept 14 bases outside the gene matches. The germline V gene encodes CDR1 SGDLS and CDR2 YYNGEE. The CDR3 protein is CASSPPLAAQRETQYF. The CDR3 DNA sequence: TGTGCCAGCAGCCCCCCTCTAGCGGCCCAGAGGGAGACCCAGTACTTC. The variable domain in full, completed from reference TRBV9 and TRBJ2-5, reads DSGVTQTPKHLITATGQRVTLRCSPRSGDLSVYWYQQSLDQGLQFLIQYYNGEERAKGNILERFSAQQFPDLHSELNLSSLELGDSALYFCASSPPLAAQRETQYFGPGTRLLVL.

This chain connects TRBV7-2 to TRBJ2-2, with TRBD2 matching 7 bases. With 0 bases clipped from V and 0 bases from J, the junction kept 1 base outside the gene matches. CDR3 length equals 16 residues. The V gene's germline CDR1 is SGHTA and CDR2 FQGNSA. CDR3 nucleotides: TGTGCCAGCAGCTTAGCCACTAGCGCGAACACCGGGGAGCTGTTTTTT. Translated: CASSLATSANTGELFF.